The entry below gives a single TCR beta chain sequence along with its context. Its antigen is currently unknown. The record originates from a study of T-cell memory formation after mild COVID-19. The CDR3 is 14 amino acids. Germline CDR1 reads MNHNS; CDR2 reads SASEGT. Trimming took 2 bases from V and 1 from J, leaving 5 bases between them. TCRalpha and TCRbeta libraries used 5'RACE with constant-segment primers and UMIs. TCRdb re-called the 5' RACE reads with MiXCR, one entry per CDR3 protein. The sample records a few hundred thousand distinct CDR3 sequences, 15% to 20% being singletons. Study conclusions and caveats: Clones that contracted from day 15 to 85 had balanced CD4/CD8; later expanders were CD4+ biased. Second-wave clones with a day 37 peak had unconfirmed SARS-CoV-2 specificity.

The chain combines TRBV6-1 with TRBJ1-4, with no clear D. The origin of this receptor is a man between 18 and 35 years old who had mild COVID-19 (a few samples of this study predate the infection). Cell type and time point are not known. Sequenced material: PBMCs or a T cell subset sorted from them (not recorded which). The CDR3 sequence: CASSETRTNEKLFF. The CDR3 DNA follows: TGTGCCAGCAGTGAAACAAGAACTAATGAAAAACTGTTTTTT.